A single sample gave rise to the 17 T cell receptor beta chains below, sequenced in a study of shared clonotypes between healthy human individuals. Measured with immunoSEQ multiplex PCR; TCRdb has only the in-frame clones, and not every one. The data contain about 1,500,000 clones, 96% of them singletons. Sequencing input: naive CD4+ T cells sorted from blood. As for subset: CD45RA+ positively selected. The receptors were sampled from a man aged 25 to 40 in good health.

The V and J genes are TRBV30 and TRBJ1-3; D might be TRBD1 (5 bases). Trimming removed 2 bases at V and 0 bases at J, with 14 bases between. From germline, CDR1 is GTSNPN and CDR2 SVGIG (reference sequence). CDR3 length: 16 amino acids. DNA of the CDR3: TGTGCCTGGAGTTCGTTCGGGGCCCACTCTGGAAACACCATATATTTT. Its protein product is CAWSSFGAHSGNTIYF.

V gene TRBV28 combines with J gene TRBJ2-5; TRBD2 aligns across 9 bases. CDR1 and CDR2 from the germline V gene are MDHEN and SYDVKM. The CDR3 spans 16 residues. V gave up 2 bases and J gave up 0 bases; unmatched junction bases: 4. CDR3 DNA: TGTGCCAGCAGTTTAGCGGGAGGGCCGTACCAAGAGACCCAGTACTTC. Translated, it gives CASSLAGGPYQETQYF.

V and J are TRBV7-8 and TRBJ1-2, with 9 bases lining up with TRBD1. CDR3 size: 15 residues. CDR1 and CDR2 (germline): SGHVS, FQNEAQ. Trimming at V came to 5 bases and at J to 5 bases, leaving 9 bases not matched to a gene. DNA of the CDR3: TGTGCCAGCAGCCTAAGACAGGGGGAGTATTATGGCTACACCTTC. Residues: CASSLRQGEYYGYTF.

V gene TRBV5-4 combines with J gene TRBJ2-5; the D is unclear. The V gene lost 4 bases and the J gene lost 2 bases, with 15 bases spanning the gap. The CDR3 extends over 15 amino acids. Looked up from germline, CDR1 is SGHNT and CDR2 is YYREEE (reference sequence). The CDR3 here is CASSLVGPGQETQYF. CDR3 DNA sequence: TGTGCCAGCAGCCTGGTCGGCCCCGGTCAAGAGACCCAGTACTTC.

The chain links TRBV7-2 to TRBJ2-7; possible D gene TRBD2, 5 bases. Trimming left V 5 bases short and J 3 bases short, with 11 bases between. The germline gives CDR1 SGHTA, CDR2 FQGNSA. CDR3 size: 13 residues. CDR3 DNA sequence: TGTGCCAGCAGCAGTCCCGGAGGCTACGAGCAGTACTTC. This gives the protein CASSSPGGYEQYF.

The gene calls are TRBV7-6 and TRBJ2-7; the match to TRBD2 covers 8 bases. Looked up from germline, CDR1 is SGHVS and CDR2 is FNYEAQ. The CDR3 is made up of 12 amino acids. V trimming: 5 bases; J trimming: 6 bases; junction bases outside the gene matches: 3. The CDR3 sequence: CASSELAAEQYF. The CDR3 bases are TGTGCCAGCAGCGAACTAGCGGCCGAGCAGTACTTC. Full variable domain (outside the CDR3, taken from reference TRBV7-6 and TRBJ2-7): GAGVSQSPRYKVTKRGQDVALRCDPISGHVSLYWYRQALGQGPEFLTYFNYEAQQDKSGLPNDRFSAERPEGSISTLTIQRTEQRDSAMYRCASSELAAEQYFGPGTRLTVT.

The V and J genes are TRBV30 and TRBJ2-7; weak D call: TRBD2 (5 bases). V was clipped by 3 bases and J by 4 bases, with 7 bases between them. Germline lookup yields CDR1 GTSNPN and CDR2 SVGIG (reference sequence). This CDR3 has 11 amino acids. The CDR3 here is CAWRREYEQYF. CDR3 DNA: TGTGCCTGGAGGAGGGAATACGAGCAGTACTTC.

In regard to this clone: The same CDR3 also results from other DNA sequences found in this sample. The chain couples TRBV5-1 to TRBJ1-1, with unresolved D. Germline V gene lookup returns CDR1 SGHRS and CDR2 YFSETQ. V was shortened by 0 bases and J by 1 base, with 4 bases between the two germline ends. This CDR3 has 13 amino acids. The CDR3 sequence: CASSLVTNTEAFF. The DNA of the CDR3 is TGCGCCAGCAGCTTGGTAACGAACACTGAAGCTTTCTTT.

The CDR3 region is CASSITSGPNTGELFF. CDR3 coding DNA: TGTGCCAGCAGCATTACTAGCGGGCCAAACACCGGGGAGCTGTTTTTT. The chain couples TRBV4-2 to TRBJ2-2; 9 nucleotides line up with TRBD2. The CDR3 is made up of 16 amino acids. Per germline, CDR1 LGHNA and CDR2 YNFKEQ. Trimming removed 5 bases from V and 2 bases from J; junction bases left unmatched: 6.

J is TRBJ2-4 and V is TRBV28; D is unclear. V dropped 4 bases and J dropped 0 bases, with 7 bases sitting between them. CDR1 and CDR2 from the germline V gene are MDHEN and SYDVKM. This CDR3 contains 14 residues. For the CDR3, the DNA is TGTGCCAGCAGTTCCCCTTCAGCCAAAAACATTCAGTACTTC. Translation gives CASSSPSAKNIQYF.

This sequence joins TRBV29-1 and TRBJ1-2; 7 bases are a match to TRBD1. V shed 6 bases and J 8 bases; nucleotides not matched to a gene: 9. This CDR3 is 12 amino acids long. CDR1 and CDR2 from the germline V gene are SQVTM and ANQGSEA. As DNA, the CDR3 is TGCAGCGTCCAAGAGGGGGCGTGGGGCTACACCTTC. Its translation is CSVQEGAWGYTF. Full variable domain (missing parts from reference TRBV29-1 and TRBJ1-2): SAVISQKPSRDICQRGTSLTIQCQVDSQVTMMFWYRQQPGQSLTLIATANQGSEATYESGFVIDKFPISRPNLTFSTLTVSNMSPEDSSIYLCSVQEGAWGYTFGSGTRLTVV.

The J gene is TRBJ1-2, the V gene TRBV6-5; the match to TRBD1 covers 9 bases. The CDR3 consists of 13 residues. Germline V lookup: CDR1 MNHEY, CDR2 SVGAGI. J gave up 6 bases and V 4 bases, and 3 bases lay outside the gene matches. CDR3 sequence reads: CASSWDREDGYTF. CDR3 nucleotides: TGTGCCAGCAGTTGGGACAGGGAGGATGGCTACACCTTC.

CDR3 protein: CASSYNRVLVYF. The CDR3 bases are TGTGCCAGCAGCTACAACAGGGTTTTGGTGTACTTC. The V gene is TRBV7-3, the J gene TRBJ2-7, with D perhaps matching TRBD1 (6 bases). Germline CDR1 reads SGHTA; CDR2 reads FQGTGA. Trimming pared 4 bases from V and 12 bases from J, leaving 16 bases between. The CDR3 totals 12 residues.

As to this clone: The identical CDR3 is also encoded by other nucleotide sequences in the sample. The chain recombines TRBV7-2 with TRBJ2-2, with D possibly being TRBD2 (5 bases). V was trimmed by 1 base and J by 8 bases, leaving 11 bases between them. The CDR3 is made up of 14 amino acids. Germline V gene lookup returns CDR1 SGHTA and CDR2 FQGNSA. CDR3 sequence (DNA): TGTGCCAGCAGCTTAGACCGGAGGACGGGGGAGCTGTTTTTT. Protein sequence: CASSLDRRTGELFF. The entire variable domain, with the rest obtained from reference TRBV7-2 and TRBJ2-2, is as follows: GAGVSQSPSNKVTEKGKDVELRCDPISGHTALYWYRQSLGQGLEFLIYFQGNSAPDKSGLPSDRFSAERTGGSVSTLTIQRTQQEDSAVYLCASSLDRRTGELFFGEGSRLTVL.

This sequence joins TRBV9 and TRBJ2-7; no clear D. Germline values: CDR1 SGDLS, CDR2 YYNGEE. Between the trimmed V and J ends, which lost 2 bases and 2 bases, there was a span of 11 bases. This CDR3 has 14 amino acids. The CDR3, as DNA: TGTGCCAGCAGCGTGGGTGCAGATCCCTACGAGCAGTACTTC. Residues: CASSVGADPYEQYF.

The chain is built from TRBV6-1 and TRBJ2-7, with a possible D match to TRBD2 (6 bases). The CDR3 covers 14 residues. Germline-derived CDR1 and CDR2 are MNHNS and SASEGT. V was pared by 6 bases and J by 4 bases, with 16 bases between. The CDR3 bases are TGTGCCAGCAGCCTAAGTGGCGGGAAATACGAGCAGTACTTC. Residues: CASSLSGGKYEQYF.

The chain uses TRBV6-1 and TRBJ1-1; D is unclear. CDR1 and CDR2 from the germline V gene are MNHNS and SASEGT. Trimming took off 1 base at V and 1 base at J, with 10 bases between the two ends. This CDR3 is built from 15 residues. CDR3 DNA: TGTGCCAGCAGTGAAGTTCTGCAGGCGAACACTGAAGCTTTCTTT. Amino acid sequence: CASSEVLQANTEAFF.